What follows are 10 T cell receptor beta chains derived from one specimen sequenced in a study of blood T cell repertoires in COVID-19. Produced via immunoSEQ multiplex PCR; TCRdb's table is partial and in-frame only. The top ten clones hold under 2% of a sample with about 230,000 clones, approximately 80% of them seen once. The sample taken for sequencing was PBMCs or T cells enriched from blood (not recorded which). These TCRs come from a man between 60 and 75 years old who had recovered from COVID-19.

The chain recombines TRBV9 with TRBJ2-5; D is unclear. From germline, CDR1 is SGDLS and CDR2 YYNGEE. CDR3 length: 13 residues. V shed 4 bases and J shed 4 bases, with 11 bases lying between them. CDR3 sequence: CASSSRLTETQYF. CDR3 nucleotide sequence: TGTGCCAGCAGCTCCCGACTCACAGAGACCCAGTACTTC.

The chain combines TRBV7-9 with TRBJ1-1; no clear D. CDR1 is SEHNR, CDR2 FQNEAQ, per germline (reference sequence). V dropped 5 bases and J dropped 1 base, with 11 bases sitting between them. The CDR3 sequence is 14 residues long. CDR3 loop: CASSPRSGNTEAFF. The CDR3 bases are TGTGCCAGCAGCCCTCGGTCCGGGAACACTGAAGCTTTCTTT.

CDR3 residues: CASSLVGQGRNTEAFF. Written as DNA, the CDR3 is TGCGCCAGCAGCTTGGTCGGACAGGGAAGGAACACTGAAGCTTTCTTT. The chain is built from TRBV5-1 and TRBJ1-1; 8 nucleotides align to TRBD1. Trimming removed 0 bases from V and 1 base from J; junction bases left unmatched: 5. CDR1 is SGHRS, CDR2 YFSETQ, per germline. The CDR3 runs to 16 residues.

This chain connects TRBV10-3 to TRBJ1-1, with D possibly being TRBD1 (6 bases). V lost 3 bases and J lost 5, with 16 bases in between. The germline gives CDR1 ENHRY, CDR2 SYGVKD. The CDR3 is 15 residues long. The CDR3 region is CAISDGTGSWTEAFF. The CDR3 bases are TGTGCCATCAGTGACGGAACAGGGTCTTGGACTGAAGCTTTCTTT.

V usage is TRBV2 and J usage is TRBJ2-5; the D is unclear. The germline V and J ends were trimmed by 7 bases and 5 bases, with 5 bases remaining between them. There are 10 residues in the CDR3. CDR1 and CDR2 from the germline V gene are SNHLY and FYNNEI. CDR3 DNA: TGTGCCAGCATGAGCGAGACCCAGTACTTC. It specifies CASMSETQYF.

This chain joins TRBV11-3 and TRBJ2-3; TRBD2 matches 8 bases. The CDR3 has 14 amino acids. Germline V gene data show CDR1 as SGHNT and CDR2 as YENEEA. After removal of 4 bases from V and 2 bases from J, the junction contained 2 bases not matched to a gene. For the CDR3, the DNA is TGTGCCAGCAGCTCTAGCGGGCTCACAGATACGCAGTATTTT. Translation: CASSSSGLTDTQYF. The full variable domain, its missing parts supplied by reference TRBV11-3 and TRBJ2-3, is EAGVVQSPRYKIIEKKQPVAFWCNPISGHNTLYWYLQNLGQGPELLIRYENEEAVDDSQLPKDRFSAERLKGVDSTLKIQPAELGDSAVYLCASSSSGLTDTQYFGPGTRLTVL.

The rearrangement joins TRBV18 to TRBJ2-7; TRBD1 matches at 10 bases. In germline, CDR1 is KGHSH, CDR2 LQKENI. The CDR3 runs to 15 residues. The V and J ends lost 6 bases and 5 bases, in that order; junction bases with no gene match: 10. CDR3 loop: CASSAADRGLDEQYF. The CDR3 DNA follows: TGTGCCAGCTCCGCCGCGGACAGGGGGTTAGACGAGCAGTACTTC.

Written as DNA, the CDR3 is TGTGCCAGCAGCCCGCGGACAGGGGCCGGAAACACCATATATTTT. It codes for CASSPRTGAGNTIYF. This chain connects TRBV7-8 to TRBJ1-3; TRBD1 agrees at 9 bases. The CDR3 is made up of 15 amino acids. After removal of 5 bases from V and 4 bases from J, the junction contained 6 bases not matched to a gene. The V gene's germline CDR1 is SGHVS and CDR2 FQNEAQ.

The chain joins TRBV3-1 (or the pseudogene TRBV3-2) to TRBJ1-1; maybe TRBD1 (5 bases). Germline V gives CDR1 LGHDT, CDR2 YNNKEL (reference sequence). This CDR3 spans 13 amino acids. V gave up 4 bases and J gave up 1 base, with 7 bases separating them. DNA of the CDR3: TGTGCCAGCAGCCTCACAGGGAACACTGAAGCTTTCTTT. It translates to CASSLTGNTEAFF.

V gene TRBV5-8 combines with J gene TRBJ1-2, with TRBD1 identical over 12 bases. This CDR3 comprises 17 residues. Germline V gives CDR1 SGHTS, CDR2 YDEGEE. Trimming at V came to 0 bases and at J to 8 bases, leaving 11 bases not matched to a gene. CDR3 sequence (DNA): TGTGCCAGCAGCTTGGACCGGGACAGGGGGCGGCGAGGCGGCTACACCTTC. This codes for CASSLDRDRGRRGGYTF.